A selection of T cell receptor beta chains follows, all from one sample in a study of neurological immune-mediated disorders. TCRdb re-analysed the 5' RACE reads in MiXCR, keeping a single row per CDR3 protein. The top ten clones hold 5% to 7% of a sample with about 52,000 distinct CDR3 sequences, over 3.5% of them seen once. Sequenced: PBMCs. The receptor source for this set is a man aged 55 to 69 with multiple sclerosis. Each CDR3 is given with its conserved first and last residue. The D gene is left open where the match is weak. Clone sizes are given selectively: once, few, many, or a class where the clone is expanded.

J gene,CDR3 length,D gene,V gene,clone size,CDR3 protein,CDR3 DNA
TRBJ1-6,13,.,TRBV20-1,.,CSAPPGGDSPLHF,TGCAGTGCCCCCCCCGGGGGCGATTCACCCCTCCACTTT
TRBJ1-2,13,TRBD1,TRBV5-6,many,CASRHDRVYGYTF,TGTGCCAGCAGACATGACAGGGTGTACGGCTACACCTTC
TRBJ1-3,11,.,TRBV6-6,many,CASGTGNTIYF,TGTGCCAGTGGCACTGGAAACACCATATATTTT
TRBJ1-3,15,.,TRBV15,many,CATLSSGGDGNTIYF,TGTGCCACCCTCTCCTCCGGGGGGGACGGAAACACCATATATTTT
TRBJ2-5,12,.,TRBV20-1,many,CSAPGGVETQYF,TGCAGTGCTCCGGGCGGTGTCGAGACCCAGTACTTC
TRBJ2-6,17,.,TRBV6-5,many,CASSLQGLSSGANVLTF,TGTGCCAGCAGTTTGCAGGGGCTCAGCTCTGGGGCCAACGTCCTGACTTTC
TRBJ1-2,15,.,TRBV5-1,many,CASSRDSGSFYGYTF,TGCGCCAGCAGCAGGGATTCCGGGTCCTTCTATGGCTACACCTTC
TRBJ1-1,16,TRBD1,TRBV5-1,many,CASSYAGTASRPEAFF,TGCGCCAGCAGCTATGCCGGGACAGCCAGCAGGCCTGAAGCTTTCTTT
TRBJ1-1,16,.,TRBV20-1,many,CSARTYGGLLNTEAFF,TGCAGTGCTAGAACCTACGGGGGGCTGTTGAACACTGAAGCTTTCTTT
TRBJ2-1,13,.,TRBV7-3,many,CASSFFEHREQFF,TGTGCCAGCAGCTTTTTCGAGCACCGTGAGCAGTTCTTC
TRBJ1-2,14,.,TRBV6-5,.,CASLEGGTNYGYTF,TGTGCTTCTCTCGAGGGGGGAACTAACTATGGCTACACCTTC
TRBJ1-4,14,.,TRBV5-1,many,CASSFSGVWEKLFF,TGCGCCAGCAGCTTCTCAGGGGTTTGGGAAAAACTGTTTTTT
TRBJ2-2,14,.,TRBV7-9,many,CASSSQMNTGELFF,TGTGCCAGCAGCTCCCAGATGAACACCGGGGAGCTGTTTTTT
TRBJ1-1,13,.,TRBV10-2,.,CASSDTGSTEAFF,TGCGCCAGCAGTGATACGGGATCCACTGAAGCTTTCTTT
TRBJ1-3,16,TRBD1,TRBV12-3/TRBV12-4,many,CASSQGQLISGNTIYF,TGTGCCAGCAGTCAGGGACAGCTTATCTCTGGAAACACCATATATTTT
TRBJ2-1,18,.,TRBV20-1,many,CSAFLTGFNALLYNEQFF,TGCAGTGCTTTCTTAACGGGGTTCAACGCCCTACTTTACAATGAGCAGTTCTTC
TRBJ2-7,13,TRBD1,TRBV20-1,many,CSASPDRGYEQYF,TGCAGTGCCAGCCCCGACAGGGGATACGAGCAGTACTTC
TRBJ2-1,17,TRBD2,TRBV20-1,many,CSARELLGVAGSGEQFF,TGCAGTGCTAGAGAGCTTCTCGGGGTAGCGGGATCGGGTGAGCAGTTCTTC
TRBJ1-6,12,.,TRBV5-1,many,CASREDRSPLHF,TGCGCCAGCAGGGAAGATCGATCACCCCTCCACTTT
TRBJ2-5,13,.,TRBV5-1,many,CASSLGREETQYF,TGCGCCAGCAGCTTGGGCAGGGAGGAGACCCAGTACTTC
TRBJ2-7,14,TRBD1,TRBV5-6,many,CASSQRGPSYEQYF,TGTGCCAGCAGCCAAAGGGGGCCTTCCTACGAGCAGTACTTC
TRBJ1-3,13,.,TRBV29-1,many,CSVEEYRGNTIYF,TGCAGCGTTGAAGAGTATAGGGGAAACACCATATATTTT
TRBJ2-1,16,TRBD2,TRBV5-1,many,CASSRTSGSPYNEQFF,TGCGCCAGCAGCAGGACTAGCGGGAGCCCGTACAATGAGCAGTTCTTC
TRBJ1-4,14,.,TRBV6-6,many,CASSGKGPNEKLFF,TGTGCCAGCTCCGGGAAGGGACCGAATGAAAAACTGTTTTTT
TRBJ2-5,15,TRBD1,TRBV28,many,CASNTPGQGVETQYF,TGTGCCAGCAATACGCCGGGACAGGGGGTGGAGACCCAGTACTTC
TRBJ1-2,14,.,TRBV6-2/TRBV6-3,few,CASSRRNKAYGYTF,TGTGCCAGCAGTCGGCGGAATAAGGCATATGGCTACACCTTC
TRBJ2-1,16,.,TRBV5-1,many,CASSFGLSFAYNEQFF,TGCGCCAGCAGCTTTGGACTCTCTTTCGCCTACAATGAGCAGTTCTTC
TRBJ2-1,17,TRBD1,TRBV20-1,medium-sized,CSALGQGTPFSYNEQFF,TGCAGTGCCCTGGGACAGGGAACCCCTTTCTCCTACAATGAGCAGTTCTTC
TRBJ2-3,16,TRBD1,TRBV20-1,many,CSATGRGQGRADTQYF,TGCAGTGCCACTGGTCGCGGACAGGGTAGGGCAGATACGCAGTATTTT
TRBJ2-6,20,TRBD1,TRBV15,many,CATSRGWTGQTYSGANVLTF,TGTGCCACCAGCAGAGGTTGGACAGGACAGACTTACTCTGGGGCCAACGTCCTGACTTTC
TRBJ2-1,14,.,TRBV20-1,many,CSASRQGISNEQFF,TGCAGTGCTAGTCGGCAGGGAATTTCGAATGAGCAGTTCTTC
TRBJ2-1,13,TRBD2,TRBV20-1,many,CSARGGGANEQFF,TGCAGTGCTAGAGGGGGAGGGGCCAATGAGCAGTTCTTC
TRBJ1-5,13,TRBD1,TRBV10-2,few,CASMGQGNQPQHF,TGCGCCAGCATGGGACAGGGTAATCAGCCCCAGCATTTT
TRBJ2-1,16,TRBD2,TRBV24-1,many,CATSDSPGLAGRRQFF,TGTGCCACCAGTGATTCCCCGGGACTAGCGGGTCGCCGGCAGTTCTTC
TRBJ2-5,13,.,TRBV25-1,.,CASSVMGQETQYF,TGTGCCAGCAGTGTTATGGGCCAAGAGACCCAGTACTTC
TRBJ2-1,14,TRBD2,TRBV20-1,many,CSASRTRGQNEQFF,TGCAGTGCTTCCCGGACTAGAGGTCAGAATGAGCAGTTCTTC
TRBJ2-3,13,.,TRBV20-1,many,CSAIIPATDTQYF,TGCAGTGCTATAATCCCAGCAACAGATACGCAGTATTTT
TRBJ1-3,15,TRBD1,TRBV5-1,many,CASSEGAYSGNTIYF,TGCGCCAGCAGCGAGGGGGCCTACTCTGGAAACACCATATATTTT
TRBJ1-1,14,TRBD1,TRBV5-1,many,CASSVDRGRTEAFF,TGCGCCAGCAGCGTAGACAGGGGGCGGACTGAAGCTTTCTTT
TRBJ1-5,15,.,TRBV7-8,many,CASSPLQGPNQPQHF,TGTGCCAGCAGCCCACTACAGGGCCCAAATCAGCCCCAGCATTTT
TRBJ2-6,14,.,TRBV5-1,many,CASSDTSGANVLTF,TGCGCCAGCTCAGACACCTCTGGGGCCAACGTCCTGACTTTC
TRBJ2-7,13,.,TRBV9,few,CASSADGWSEQYF,TGTGCCAGCAGCGCGGACGGATGGAGCGAGCAGTACTTC
TRBJ1-4,10,.,TRBV5-1,medium-sized,CASMGEKLFF,TGCGCCAGCATGGGTGAAAAACTGTTTTTT